The clone carrying this T cell receptor (beta chain) was recorded a few times. Its antigen remains unknown. A second PCR of 7 to 11 cycles used a sample-barcoded 5' primer and a J-beta primer mix. Using its own MiXCR run on the 5' RACE reads, TCRdb lists one record per CDR3 protein. Among about a million distinct CDR3 sequences, around two fifths were seen once, and the ten largest hold about an eighth. The CDR3 runs to 14 residues. Trimming removed 1 base at V and 7 bases at J, with 11 bases between. The germline gives CDR1 SGHTA, CDR2 FQGNSA. This entry comes from a study of blood T cells in healthy people across ages. For the study at large: About one barcoded beta molecule per two T cells was captured by template switching. Findings of the study overall: Diversity was higher, and naive CD4+ cells more numerous, in long-lived donors than in aged donors. The recorded TCR beta diversity per million T cells decreased in a roughly linear manner with age.

Sequenced sample: blood. The rearrangement joins TRBV7-2 to TRBJ1-5; D ambiguous. The clonotype was recovered from a man between 18 and 35 years old in good health. The chain's CDR3 is CASSLENTRQPQHF. In DNA, the CDR3 is TGTGCCAGCAGCTTAGAGAACACACGGCAGCCCCAGCATTTT.